This TCR beta chain was captured by sequencing in a study of identical twins. Trimming took 5 bases from V and 0 from J; bases not matched to a gene: 5. The CDR3 is made up of 14 amino acids. Germline lookup yields CDR1 SGHRS and CDR2 YFSETQ. This clonotype has only a few counts. TCRdb processed the 5' RACE reads anew with MiXCR; each CDR3 protein has one entry. This table holds fewer than 500,000 distinct CDR3 sequences, approximately 15% found once. These data are also associated with another study on yellow fever vaccine responses in identical twins.

The clonotype comes from a woman aged 18-30 years in good health. V usage is TRBV5-1 and J usage is TRBJ2-7, with TRBD1 identical over 7 bases. The sequenced material came from CD4+ T cells sorted from blood. CDR3: CASRATGYSYEQYF. DNA for the CDR3: TGCGCCAGCAGGGCGACAGGGTACTCCTACGAGCAGTACTTC.